This T cell receptor (beta chain) was found in a study of metastatic and nonmetastatic thyroid tumors. As for the study in general: It was across blood and tumor or nodule tissue from malignant and benign thyroid patients that repertoires were compared.

This clone was recorded at least ten times. TCRdb re-processed the PCR reads through MiXCR. The data show about 70,000 clones, 18% seen once. The germline gives CDR1 SNHLY, CDR2 FYNNEI. CDR3 length: 14 residues. V was pared by 8 bases and J by 0 bases, with 11 bases between. Thyroid surgery was preceded by no treatment in any patient. What was sequenced was blood. The chain recombines TRBV2 with TRBJ1-3; no clear D. The sequence came from a female donor with papillary thyroid cancer or a benign thyroid nodule (not recorded which). Some clones in this sample may be carry-over from other donors' samples. The CDR3: CASDGRISGNTIYF. The CDR3 DNA reads as TGTGCCAGCGATGGAAGAATCTCTGGAAACACCATATATTTT.